The 22 T cell receptor beta chains presented below share a single source sample, sequenced in a study of blood T cell repertoires in COVID-19. Only in-frame clones appear in the TCRdb table, and some are missing; sequencing was by immunoSEQ multiplex PCR. Altogether more than 150,000 clones are present, about 80% being singletons, with the ten largest covering around 15%. The sample comprised PBMCs or T cells enriched from blood (not recorded which). The receptor set was obtained from a man aged 60 to 75 who had been exposed to COVID-19.

CDR3 DNA: TGTGCCAGCAGGCCCAACAGTAACTCCGAGCAGTACTTC. Translating it yields CASRPNSNSEQYF. The chain joins TRBV12-3 or TRBV12-4 to TRBJ2-7; D gene unclear. Trimming shortened V by 6 bases and J by 6 bases, and 15 bases separated the two germline ends. The length of the CDR3 is 13 residues.

The gene calls are TRBV5-1 and TRBJ2-3; D unclear. This CDR3 spans 13 amino acids. Germline V gene data show CDR1 as SGHRS and CDR2 as YFSETQ. The ends were cut back, 2 bases at V and 4 bases at J, with 8 bases in the middle. CDR3 coding DNA: TGCGCCAGCAGCTTTTACTTGGCAGATACGCAGTATTTT. Translation gives CASSFYLADTQYF.

V is TRBV30 and J is TRBJ1-6, with TRBD1 identical over 9 bases. This CDR3 has 15 residues. CDR1 and CDR2 from the germline V gene are GTSNPN and SVGIG (reference sequence). V gave up 0 bases and J gave up 8 bases; unmatched junction bases: 5. Here the CDR3 DNA reads TGTGCCTGGAGTGTACAGGGGGCCGGTGATTCACCCCTCCACTTT. Encoded protein: CAWSVQGAGDSPLHF.

This chain links TRBV13 with TRBJ2-3, with 9 nucleotides matching TRBD2. After removal of 5 bases from V and 2 bases from J, the junction contained 8 bases not matched to a gene. The CDR3 totals 16 residues. Germline CDR1 is PRHDT and CDR2 is FYEKMQ (reference sequence). This CDR3 is CASSPGLAGPTDTQYF. The CDR3 DNA reads as TGTGCCAGCAGCCCCGGGCTAGCGGGACCCACAGATACGCAGTATTTT.

The V gene is TRBV2, the J gene TRBJ1-1; D ambiguous. This CDR3 comprises 13 residues. V lost 3 bases to trimming and J lost 3 bases, with 8 bases between them. Germline CDR1 is SNHLY and CDR2 is FYNNEI. The CDR3 DNA follows: TGTGCCAGCAGTGATCGCCAGTACACTGAAGCTTTCTTT. This translates into CASSDRQYTEAFF.

This chain links TRBV7-2 with TRBJ2-2; TRBD1 agrees at 11 bases. Germline trimming cut 5 bases from V and 4 bases from J; bases unmatched to any gene: 6. This CDR3 contains 16 residues. CDR1 SGHTA and CDR2 FQGNSA come from the germline V gene. The CDR3 sequence is CASSPVGQGGTGELFF. CDR3 nucleotides: TGTGCCAGCAGCCCAGTGGGACAGGGGGGCACCGGGGAGCTGTTTTTT.

The chain combines TRBV7-9 with TRBJ2-1, with 8 nucleotides matching TRBD1. Trimming cost V 4 bases and J 5 bases; bases outside gene matches: 10. This CDR3 region has 16 residues. From germline, CDR1 is SEHNR and CDR2 FQNEAQ (reference sequence). CDR3 sequence reads: CASSWLGTGANNEQFF. In DNA, the CDR3 is TGTGCCAGCAGCTGGCTAGGGACAGGCGCCAACAATGAGCAGTTCTTC.

V gene TRBV7-9 combines with J gene TRBJ2-1, with 7 bases identical to TRBD1. V was pared by 9 bases and J by 5 bases, with 16 bases of the junction left unmatched. Germline CDR1 reads SEHNR; CDR2 reads FQNEAQ (reference sequence). CDR3 length: 16 residues. The CDR3 loop reads CASQSPQTGYHNEQFF. CDR3 nucleotides: TGTGCCAGTCAGTCCCCACAGACAGGGTACCACAATGAGCAGTTCTTC.

The chain carries TRBV7-9 and TRBJ1-4, with TRBD1 as a possible D gene (6 bases). V lost 5 bases to trimming and J lost 0 bases, with 16 bases between them. The CDR3 spans 17 residues. Germline V gene sequence: CDR1 SEHNR, CDR2 FQNEAQ (reference sequence). DNA of the CDR3: TGTGCCAGCAGCCAGACAGGTCTACTCGCAACTAATGAAAAACTGTTTTTT. Protein product: CASSQTGLLATNEKLFF. Full variable domain (rest looked up from reference TRBV7-9 and TRBJ1-4): DTGVSQNPRHKITKRGQNVTFRCDPISEHNRLYWYRQTLGQGPEFLTYFQNEAQLEKSRLLSDRFSAERPKGSFSTLEIQRTEQGDSAMYLCASSQTGLLATNEKLFFGSGTQLSVL.

The chain recombines TRBV19 with TRBJ2-3; 8 bases match TRBD2. Germline V gene lookup returns CDR1 LNHDA and CDR2 SQIVND (reference sequence). V lost 3 bases and J lost 3; bases outside the gene matches: 5. This CDR3 region has 15 residues. This CDR3 reads CASSISGGGTDTQYF. CDR3 DNA: TGTGCCAGTAGTATCAGCGGGGGAGGGACAGATACGCAGTATTTT. Full variable domain (outside the CDR3, taken from reference TRBV19 and TRBJ2-3): DGGITQSPKYLFRKEGQNVTLSCEQNLNHDAMYWYRQDPGQGLRLIYYSQIVNDFQKGDIAEGYSVSREKKESFPLTVTSAQKNPTAFYLCASSISGGGTDTQYFGPGTRLTVL.

In its sample, this clone was seen many times. The chain links TRBV19 to TRBJ1-4; 8 nucleotides line up with TRBD1. CDR3 length: 15 residues. Trimming took 1 base from V and 8 from J; bases not matched to a gene: 6. Germline-derived CDR1 and CDR2 are LNHDA and SQIVND (reference sequence). The CDR3, as DNA: TGTGCCAGTAGTATAGGTGGACAGGGATACGAAAAACTGTTTTTT. Its protein is CASSIGGQGYEKLFF.

The table lists this clone with a count of one. This chain joins TRBV5-1 and TRBJ2-1; 9 bases map to TRBD2. CDR3 length: 16 residues. Germline V gives CDR1 SGHRS, CDR2 YFSETQ. V dropped 0 bases and J dropped 6; count of bases not matched to a gene: 7. CDR3 nucleotide sequence: TGCGCCAGCAGCTTGGTAGCCGGGACTAGCACCAATGAGCAGTTCTTC. Encoded protein: CASSLVAGTSTNEQFF.

The V call is TRBV9, the J call TRBJ1-2, with D unclear. This CDR3 is built from 13 residues. Germline V gives CDR1 SGDLS, CDR2 YYNGEE. V lost 2 bases and J 4 bases, leaving 9 bases between the germline ends. Written as DNA, the CDR3 is TGTGCCAGCAGCGTCGTACGGGGCTATGGCTACACCTTC. Its translation is CASSVVRGYGYTF.

This sequence joins TRBV27 and TRBJ1-4, with D possibly matching TRBD1 (5 bases). Trimming left V 3 bases short and J 2 bases short, with 7 bases between. This CDR3 region has 14 residues. Germline-derived CDR1 and CDR2 are MNHEY and SMNVEV (reference sequence). The CDR3 here is CASSFGATNEKLFF. The CDR3 DNA is TGTGCCAGCAGTTTTGGGGCGACTAATGAAAAACTGTTTTTT.

J is TRBJ2-7 and V is TRBV6-5; 7 positions match TRBD1. The CDR3 has 16 residues. Looked up from germline, CDR1 is MNHEY and CDR2 is SVGAGI. V lost 2 bases to trimming and J lost 2 bases; unmatched junction nucleotides: 9. CDR3 region: CASSYSSGTAPYEQYF. The CDR3 DNA follows: TGTGCCAGCAGTTACAGCTCCGGGACAGCCCCCTACGAGCAGTACTTC.

CDR3 nucleotide sequence: TGTGCCAGCAGTCCCGGGGGGAGACAGGGGTTCGAGAACACCGGGGAGCTGTTTTTT. Its translation is CASSPGGRQGFENTGELFF. The chain employs TRBV28 and TRBJ2-2; perhaps TRBD1 as D (8 bases). CDR1 and CDR2 (germline): MDHEN, SYDVKM. V gave up 5 bases and J gave up 1 base, with 23 bases separating them. The CDR3 has 19 amino acids.

V gene TRBV6-1 combines with J gene TRBJ2-4; D is perhaps TRBD1 (6 bases). The germline V gene has CDR1 MNHNS and CDR2 SASEGT. Between the trimmed V and J ends, which lost 4 bases and 9 bases, there was a span of 22 bases. This CDR3 contains 16 residues. CDR3 protein: CASSVTSRGTSSIQYF. The CDR3 DNA is TGTGCCAGCAGTGTAACCTCAAGGGGGACCTCCAGCATTCAGTACTTC.

The chain combines TRBV5-1 with TRBJ1-1, with D perhaps TRBD1 (6 bases). Germline-derived CDR1 and CDR2 are SGHRS and YFSETQ. The CDR3 extends over 16 amino acids. The ends were cut back, 4 bases at V and 4 bases at J, with 20 bases in the middle. The CDR3 sequence: CASSREVGGLVTEAFF. CDR3 in DNA: TGCGCCAGCAGCAGGGAGGTCGGGGGGCTGGTCACTGAAGCTTTCTTT.

V is TRBV7-9 and J is TRBJ2-1, with 10 bases that match TRBD2. Germline values: CDR1 SEHNR, CDR2 FQNEAQ (reference sequence). The CDR3 runs to 12 residues. The CDR3 coding sequence is TGTGTGGGAGCGGGAGGGAGGAATGAGCAGTTCTTC. Translating gives CVGAGGRNEQFF.

This clone was picked up a small number of times. The sample contains more than one DNA sequence encoding this CDR3. Here the CDR3 reads CASSAGGGRSSYNEQFF. CDR3 bases: TGTGCCAGCAGCGCGGGGGGCGGGCGGAGCTCCTACAATGAGCAGTTCTTC. The chain employs TRBV5-4 and TRBJ2-1; 8 positions agree with TRBD2. CDR1 and CDR2 from the germline V gene are SGHNT and YYREEE (reference sequence). CDR3 length equals 17 residues. V shed 4 bases, J shed 0 bases, and the junction held 9 bases outside the gene matches. The full variable domain, its missing parts supplied by reference TRBV5-4 and TRBJ2-1, is ETGVTQSPTHLIKTRGQQVTLRCSSQSGHNTVSWYQQALGQGPQFIFQYYREEENGRGNFPPRFSGLQFPNYSSELNVNALELDDSALYLCASSAGGGRSSYNEQFFGPGTRLTVL.

The genes are TRBV10-1 and TRBJ2-5; 7 bases align to TRBD1. Germline V gene lookup returns CDR1 WNHNN and CDR2 SYGVQD (reference sequence). Trimming removed 5 bases from V and 10 bases from J; junction bases left unmatched: 13. This CDR3 contains 14 residues. DNA for the CDR3: TGCGCCAGCAGTCAGGGGACAGAACTTCGGTACCAGTACTTC. It translates to CASSQGTELRYQYF.

The chain recombines TRBV3-1 (or the pseudogene TRBV3-2) with TRBJ2-2, with TRBD2 matching 10 bases. Trimming removed 5 bases from V and 5 bases from J; junction bases left unmatched: 5. The CDR3 sequence is 15 residues long. The germline gives CDR1 LGHDT, CDR2 YNNKEL (reference sequence). DNA for the CDR3: TGTGCCAGCAGCAAGCGGGAGGGAGTGACCGGGGAGCTGTTTTTT. It is translated as CASSKREGVTGELFF.